This entry concerns a single TCR beta chain. This record comes from a study of regulatory T cells in long-lasting Graves disease. The junction had 9 bases not matched to a gene; V was cut back by 6 bases and J by 3 bases. The CDR3 has 15 amino acids. Time point given: persistent/refractory GD, antithyroid drugs over 5 years with positive TRAb. The TCR library was made from RNA that had been extracted from PBMCs in TRIzol. TCR beta libraries were built with iRepertoire HTBI primers and Arm-PCR of CDR3 regions. Each CDR3 protein is one row after TCRdb ran MiXCR on the multiplex PCR reads. Of over 650,000 distinct CDR3 sequences listed, 30% are singletons.

This chain connects TRBV12-3 or TRBV12-4 to TRBJ2-5, with 8 nucleotides matching TRBD1. This clonotype originated in a female donor with Graves disease. Source: peripheral blood mononuclear cells (PBMCs), taken when the disease was refractory, from a patient treated with antithyroid drugs. The CDR3 here is CASRKTGVGKETQYF. The CDR3 bases are TGTGCCAGCAGGAAGACAGGGGTGGGGAAAGAGACCCAGTACTTC.